These 14 T cell receptor beta chains were sequenced from one sample in a study of siplizumab effects on memory and regulatory T cells. The repertoire was sequenced with immunoSEQ multiplex PCR; TCRdb's copy has only in-frame clones and lacks some. The data show 40,000 to 45,000 clones, roughly 90% seen once. Sequenced sample: naive CD4+ T cells sorted from blood. The receptors were gathered from a human donor in good health.

This clone was seen just once. This rearrangement joins TRBV11-3 to TRBJ2-2; TRBD1 matches 7 bases. Germline loops: CDR1 SGHNT, CDR2 YENEEA. The CDR3 runs to 16 residues. The ends lost 6 bases at V and 1 base at J; junction bases unmatched: 8. The CDR3 DNA follows: TGTGCCAGCAGTCCCGGACAGGCGTTGAACACCGGGGAGCTGTTTTTT. It encodes CASSPGQALNTGELFF. The full variable domain, completed using reference TRBV11-3 and TRBJ2-2, is EAGVVQSPRYKIIEKKQPVAFWCNPISGHNTLYWYLQNLGQGPELLIRYENEEAVDDSQLPKDRFSAERLKGVDSTLKIQPAELGDSAVYLCASSPGQALNTGELFFGEGSRLTVL.

The chain employs TRBV9 and TRBJ2-1; D remains ambiguous. Germline CDR1 is SGDLS and CDR2 is YYNGEE. CDR3 length: 15 amino acids. The V end was cut by 6 bases, the J end by 0 bases, with 13 bases between. The CDR3 region has the DNA TGTGCCAGCAATGGCGGTGACGGCTCCTACAATGAGCAGTTCTTC. Its protein product is CASNGGDGSYNEQFF.

V is TRBV27 and J is TRBJ1-2; a possible D gene is TRBD1 (5 bases). CDR3 length: 12 amino acids. V lost 6 bases and J lost 4, with 9 bases in between. Germline CDR1 MNHEY, CDR2 SMNVEV (reference sequence). The CDR3 region has the DNA TGTGCCAGCAGAAAAGACAGCTATGGCTACACCTTC. Residues: CASRKDSYGYTF.

The chain recombines TRBV25-1 with TRBJ1-2; 9 nucleotides agree with TRBD1. There are 13 residues in the CDR3. Per germline, CDR1 MGHDK and CDR2 SYGVNS. V lost 0 bases and J lost 8; bases outside the gene matches: 1. The CDR3 DNA reads TGTGCCAGCAGTGAATACGGACAGGGGGGCTACACCTTC. Translated: CASSEYGQGGYTF.

V usage is TRBV30 and J usage is TRBJ2-2, with D possibly TRBD2 on 6 matching bases. Germline-derived CDR1 and CDR2 are GTSNPN and SVGIG (reference sequence). The V end was cut by 5 bases, the J end by 6 bases, with 16 bases between. The CDR3 contains 14 residues. The CDR3 loop reads CAWDRLVVAGELFF. The CDR3 coding sequence is TGTGCCTGGGATCGACTAGTCGTCGCCGGGGAGCTGTTTTTT.

This clone was seen a single time. The chain joins TRBV29-1 to TRBJ1-2, with 11 bases aligning to TRBD1. V lost 4 bases, J lost 2 bases, and 6 bases stayed unmatched. The CDR3 is made up of 15 amino acids. The V gene's germline CDR1 is SQVTM and CDR2 ANQGSEA. The CDR3 is CSVAGQGAKNYGYTF. The CDR3 region has the DNA TGCAGCGTTGCTGGACAGGGGGCGAAAAACTATGGCTACACCTTC.

The chain uses TRBV5-6 and TRBJ2-5, with D uncertain. The germline gives CDR1 SGHDT, CDR2 YYEEEE. CDR3 length: 16 residues. Trimming stripped 1 base from V and 0 bases from J, with 13 bases between. This chain's CDR3 is CASSLRFSSNQETQYF. The CDR3, as DNA: TGTGCCAGCAGCTTGCGGTTTAGTAGCAACCAAGAGACCCAGTACTTC.

The chain combines TRBV14 with TRBJ2-3; maybe TRBD2 (6 bases). Trimming stripped 2 bases from V and 2 bases from J, with 11 bases between. Germline lookup yields CDR1 SGHDN and CDR2 FVKESK. This CDR3 is built from 15 residues. The CDR3 spells CASSQLASVTDTQYF. Written as DNA, the CDR3 is TGTGCCAGCAGCCAACTAGCGTCGGTCACAGATACGCAGTATTTT. The complete variable domain, with remaining parts taken from reference TRBV14 and TRBJ2-3, reads EAGVTQFPSHSVIEKGQTVTLRCDPISGHDNLYWYRRVMGKEIKFLLHFVKESKQDESGMPNNRFLAERTGGTYSTLKVQPAELEDSGVYFCASSQLASVTDTQYFGPGTRLTVL.

V is TRBV4-1 and J is TRBJ2-7, with D hard to call. The germline V gene encodes CDR1 MGHRA and CDR2 YSYEKL. Trimming stripped 2 bases from V and 5 bases from J, with 13 bases between. The CDR3 consists of 14 residues. As DNA, the CDR3 is TGCGCCAGCAGCCAACCGACCCGTAGGGACGAGCAGTACTTC. Its protein is CASSQPTRRDEQYF.

The chain is built from TRBV19 and TRBJ1-2; no firm D call. The CDR3 is made up of 18 amino acids. The germline V gene has CDR1 LNHDA and CDR2 SQIVND (reference sequence). V was trimmed by 5 bases and J by 4 bases, leaving 26 bases between them. The CDR3 region is CASSPLTPTSWDGYGYTF. Here the CDR3 DNA reads TGTGCCAGTAGTCCACTTACCCCGACATCTTGGGATGGCTATGGCTACACCTTC.

The chain combines TRBV6-5 with TRBJ2-5, with 8 nucleotides matching TRBD1. The CDR3 runs to 13 residues. CDR1 and CDR2 from the germline V gene are MNHEY and SVGAGI. Germline trimming cut 6 bases from V and 3 bases from J; bases unmatched to any gene: 3. CDR3 loop: CASSPQGEETQYF. The CDR3 region has the DNA TGTGCCAGCAGCCCACAGGGGGAAGAGACCCAGTACTTC.

The CDR3: CASSLAPIGSGTEAFF. In DNA form, the CDR3 reads TGTGCCAGCAGCTTGGCCCCCATAGGGAGTGGCACTGAAGCTTTCTTT. The rearrangement links TRBV5-5 to TRBJ1-1; D call uncertain. Per germline, CDR1 SGHKS and CDR2 YYEKEE (reference sequence). The length of the CDR3 is 16 residues. Deletions cut 0 bases from V and 4 bases from J, with 16 bases between.

This chain links TRBV10-3 with TRBJ2-1; D perhaps matches TRBD2 (6 bases). From germline, CDR1 is ENHRY and CDR2 SYGVKD. This CDR3 contains 13 residues. The ends were cut back, 5 bases at V and 10 bases at J, with 15 bases in the middle. CDR3 nucleotides: TGTGCCATCAGTACAATGGAGGGGAGAGAGCAGTTCTTC. This codes for CAISTMEGREQFF.

This chain uses TRBV5-4 with TRBJ2-6; TRBD2 might be the D (7 bases). CDR3 length: 19 residues. V lost 4 bases and J 0 bases, leaving 20 bases between the germline ends. Germline V lookup: CDR1 SGHNT, CDR2 YYREEE (reference sequence). CDR3 amino acids: CASSPKWGGFYSGANVLTF. The CDR3 nucleotides are TGTGCCAGCAGCCCTAAGTGGGGGGGCTTTTACTCTGGGGCCAACGTCCTGACTTTC.